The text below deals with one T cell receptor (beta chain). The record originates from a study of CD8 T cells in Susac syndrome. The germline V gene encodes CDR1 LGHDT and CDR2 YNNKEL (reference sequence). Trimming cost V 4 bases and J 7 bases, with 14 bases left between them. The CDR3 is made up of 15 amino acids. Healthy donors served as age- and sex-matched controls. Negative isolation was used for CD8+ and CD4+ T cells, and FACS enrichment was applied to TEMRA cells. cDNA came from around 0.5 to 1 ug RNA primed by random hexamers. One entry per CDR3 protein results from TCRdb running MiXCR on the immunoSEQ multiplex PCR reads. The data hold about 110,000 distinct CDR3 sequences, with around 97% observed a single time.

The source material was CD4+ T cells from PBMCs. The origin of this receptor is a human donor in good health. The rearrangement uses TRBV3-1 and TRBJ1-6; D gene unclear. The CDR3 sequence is CASSRESAANSPLHF. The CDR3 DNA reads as TGTGCCAGCAGCCGGGAGTCCGCGGCCAATTCACCCCTCCACTTT.